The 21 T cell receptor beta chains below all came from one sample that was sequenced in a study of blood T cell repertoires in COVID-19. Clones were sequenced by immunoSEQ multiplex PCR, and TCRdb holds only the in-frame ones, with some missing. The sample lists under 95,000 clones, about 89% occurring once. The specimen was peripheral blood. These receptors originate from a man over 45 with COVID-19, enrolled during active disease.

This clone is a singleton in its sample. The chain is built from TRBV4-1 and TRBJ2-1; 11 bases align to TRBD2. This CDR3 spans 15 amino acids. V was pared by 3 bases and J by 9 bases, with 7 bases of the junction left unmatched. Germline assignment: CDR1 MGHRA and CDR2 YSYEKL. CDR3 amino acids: CASSHLLAGAGEQFF. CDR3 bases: TGCGCCAGCAGCCATTTACTAGCGGGAGCGGGTGAGCAGTTCTTC.

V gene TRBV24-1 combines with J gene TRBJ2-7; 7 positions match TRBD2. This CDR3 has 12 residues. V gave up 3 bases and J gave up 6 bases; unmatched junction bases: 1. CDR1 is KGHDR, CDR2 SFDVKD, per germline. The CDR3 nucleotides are TGTGCCACCAGTGATGGGGGGGGCGAGCAGTACTTC. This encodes CATSDGGGEQYF.

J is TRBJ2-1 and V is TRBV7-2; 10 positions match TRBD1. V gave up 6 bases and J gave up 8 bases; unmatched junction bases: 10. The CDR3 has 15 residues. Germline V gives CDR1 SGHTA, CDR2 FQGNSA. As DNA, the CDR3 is TGTGCCAGCAGTTTGGCGGGACAGGGGTTCTATGAGCAGTTCTTC. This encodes CASSLAGQGFYEQFF.

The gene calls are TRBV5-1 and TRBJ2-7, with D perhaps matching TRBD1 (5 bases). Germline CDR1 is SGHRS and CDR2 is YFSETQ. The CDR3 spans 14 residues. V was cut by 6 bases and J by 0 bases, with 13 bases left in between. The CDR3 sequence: CASTEAGLSYEQYF. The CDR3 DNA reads TGCGCCAGCACAGAGGCAGGGCTCTCCTACGAGCAGTACTTC.

As DNA, the CDR3 is TGTGCCAGTATTATGACGGGAGGAAACGAGCAGTTCTTC. This codes for CASIMTGGNEQFF. The rearrangement links TRBV19 to TRBJ2-1; 7 bases map to TRBD2. The length of the CDR3 is 13 residues. CDR1 is LNHDA and CDR2 is SQIVND in the germline V gene (reference sequence). J was trimmed by 10 bases and V by 7 bases; bases with no gene match: 10.

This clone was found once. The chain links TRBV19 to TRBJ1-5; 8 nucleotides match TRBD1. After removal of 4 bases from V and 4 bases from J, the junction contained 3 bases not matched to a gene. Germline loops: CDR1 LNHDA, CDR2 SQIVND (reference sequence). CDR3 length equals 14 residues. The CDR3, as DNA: TGTGCCAGTAGTACCACAGGGGGGAATCAGCCCCAGCATTTT. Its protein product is CASSTTGGNQPQHF. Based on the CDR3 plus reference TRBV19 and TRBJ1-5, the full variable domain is DGGITQSPKYLFRKEGQNVTLSCEQNLNHDAMYWYRQDPGQGLRLIYYSQIVNDFQKGDIAEGYSVSREKKESFPLTVTSAQKNPTAFYLCASSTTGGNQPQHFGDGTRLSIL.

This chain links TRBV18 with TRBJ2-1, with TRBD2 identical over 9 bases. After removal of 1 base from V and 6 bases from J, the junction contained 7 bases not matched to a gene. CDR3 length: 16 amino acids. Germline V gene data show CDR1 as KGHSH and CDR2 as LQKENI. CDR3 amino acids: CASSPQSSGTGNEQFF. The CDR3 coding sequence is TGTGCCAGCTCACCACAGTCTAGCGGGACTGGCAATGAGCAGTTCTTC.

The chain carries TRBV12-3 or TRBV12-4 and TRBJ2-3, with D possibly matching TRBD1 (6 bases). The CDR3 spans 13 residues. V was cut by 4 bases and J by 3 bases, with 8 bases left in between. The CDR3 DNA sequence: TGTGCCAGCAGTTCAGGGGAAACAGATACGCAGTATTTT. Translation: CASSSGETDTQYF.

The CDR3 loop is CASSPTGVQPQHF. In DNA form, the CDR3 reads TGTGCCAGCTCACCGACAGGGGTTCAGCCCCAGCATTTT. The V and J genes are TRBV18 and TRBJ1-5; 8 nucleotides line up with TRBD1. Germline V gene sequence: CDR1 KGHSH, CDR2 LQKENI. J was trimmed by 6 bases and V by 3 bases; bases with no gene match: 1. This CDR3 contains 13 residues.

CDR3 sequence reads: CASSQRPPETQYF. The CDR3 DNA is TGTGCCAGCAGCCAGAGGCCTCCGGAGACCCAGTACTTC. This chain joins TRBV7-3 and TRBJ2-5; D uncertain. Germline-derived CDR1 and CDR2 are SGHTA and FQGTGA. Trimming removed 5 bases at V and 5 bases at J, with 12 bases between. This CDR3 is built from 13 residues.

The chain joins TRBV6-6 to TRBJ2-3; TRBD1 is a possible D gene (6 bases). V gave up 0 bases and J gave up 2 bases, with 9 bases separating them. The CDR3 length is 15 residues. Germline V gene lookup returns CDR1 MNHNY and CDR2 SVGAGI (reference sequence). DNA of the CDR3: TGTGCCAGCAGTTACTCGCAGGGGAACACAGATACGCAGTATTTT. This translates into CASSYSQGNTDTQYF.

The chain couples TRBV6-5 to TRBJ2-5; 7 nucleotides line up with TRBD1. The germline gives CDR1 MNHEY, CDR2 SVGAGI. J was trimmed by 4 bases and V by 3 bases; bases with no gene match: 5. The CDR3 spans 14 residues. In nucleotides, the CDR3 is TGTGCCAGCAGTTATCTACAGGGGAGAGAGACCCAGTACTTC. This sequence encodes CASSYLQGRETQYF.

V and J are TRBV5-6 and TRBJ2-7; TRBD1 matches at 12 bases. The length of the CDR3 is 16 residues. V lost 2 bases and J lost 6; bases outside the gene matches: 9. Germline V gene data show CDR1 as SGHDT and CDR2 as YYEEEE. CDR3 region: CASSFLGTGGKGEQYF. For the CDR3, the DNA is TGTGCCAGCAGCTTTTTAGGGACAGGGGGCAAAGGCGAGCAGTACTTC.

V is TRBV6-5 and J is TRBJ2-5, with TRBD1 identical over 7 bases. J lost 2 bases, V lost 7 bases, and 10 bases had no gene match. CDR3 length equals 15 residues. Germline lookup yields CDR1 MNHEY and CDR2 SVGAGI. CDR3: CASNQASGQQETQYF. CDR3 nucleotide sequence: TGTGCCAGCAACCAAGCTTCGGGACAGCAAGAGACCCAGTACTTC.

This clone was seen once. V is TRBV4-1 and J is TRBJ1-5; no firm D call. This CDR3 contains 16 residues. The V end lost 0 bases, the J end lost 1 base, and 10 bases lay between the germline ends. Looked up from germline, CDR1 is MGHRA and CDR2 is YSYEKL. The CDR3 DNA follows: TGCGCCAGCAGCCAAGATGGAGGGCAGAGCAATCAGCCCCAGCATTTT. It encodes CASSQDGGQSNQPQHF.

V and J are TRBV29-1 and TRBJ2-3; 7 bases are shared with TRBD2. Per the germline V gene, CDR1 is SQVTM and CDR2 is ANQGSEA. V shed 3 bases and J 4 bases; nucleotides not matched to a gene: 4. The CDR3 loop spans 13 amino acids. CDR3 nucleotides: TGCAGCGTTGAGGCGGGAGTAGCAGATACGCAGTATTTT. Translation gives CSVEAGVADTQYF.

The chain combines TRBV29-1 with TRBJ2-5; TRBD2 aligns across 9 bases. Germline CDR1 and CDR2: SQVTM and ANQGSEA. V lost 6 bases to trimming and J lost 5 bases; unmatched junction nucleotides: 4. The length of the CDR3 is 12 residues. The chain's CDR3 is CSVPAGGETQYF. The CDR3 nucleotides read TGCAGCGTCCCAGCGGGAGGCGAGACCCAGTACTTC.

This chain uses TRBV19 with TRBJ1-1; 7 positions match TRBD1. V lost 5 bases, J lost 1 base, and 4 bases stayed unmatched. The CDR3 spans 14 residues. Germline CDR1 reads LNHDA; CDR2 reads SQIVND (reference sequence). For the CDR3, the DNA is TGTGCCAGTAGTCCGACAGGGCCGAACACTGAAGCTTTCTTT. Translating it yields CASSPTGPNTEAFF.

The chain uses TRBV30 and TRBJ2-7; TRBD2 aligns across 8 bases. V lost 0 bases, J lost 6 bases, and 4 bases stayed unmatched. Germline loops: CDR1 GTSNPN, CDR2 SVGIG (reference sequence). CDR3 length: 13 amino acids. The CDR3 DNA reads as TGTGCCTGGAGTGTAGCGGGAGTAGCCGAGCAGTACTTC. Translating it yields CAWSVAGVAEQYF.

As DNA, the CDR3 is TGTGCCAGCTCACTGAGTAGGGGCAGTTACGAGCAGTACTTC. Its translation: CASSLSRGSYEQYF. The chain carries TRBV18 and TRBJ2-7, with D possibly matching TRBD1 (5 bases). Germline V CDR1 and CDR2: KGHSH, LQKENI. V was pared by 4 bases and J by 4 bases, with 14 bases between. CDR3 length: 14 residues.

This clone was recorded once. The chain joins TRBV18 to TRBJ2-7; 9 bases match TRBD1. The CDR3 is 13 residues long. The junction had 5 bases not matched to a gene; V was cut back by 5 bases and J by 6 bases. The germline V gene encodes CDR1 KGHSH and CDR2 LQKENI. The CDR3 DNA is TGTGCCAGCTCAACGGACAGGGGAGGCGAGCAGTACTTC. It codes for CASSTDRGGEQYF. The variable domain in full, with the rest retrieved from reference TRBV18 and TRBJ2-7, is NAGVMQNPRHLVRRRGQEARLRCSPMKGHSHVYWYRQLPEEGLKFMVYLQKENIIDESGMPKERFSAEFPKEGPSILRIQQVVRGDSAAYFCASSTDRGGEQYFGPGTRLTVT.